Many counts were recorded for the clone carrying this T cell receptor beta chain. Its antigen is unidentified. Looked up from germline, CDR1 is ENHRY and CDR2 is SYGVKD. This CDR3 is 17 amino acids long. V lost 4 bases and J lost 0, with 16 bases in between. The record originates from a study of T cell repertoires in cytomegalovirus infection. Study details: Public TCR beta signatures were indicative of both CMV infection and a matching HLA type.

The study's findings and limits: It was HLA-C-restricted CMV-specific TCR beta clonotypes that dominated the response ex vivo. Pooled public TCR beta family frequency picked out CMV carriers with the relevant HLA.

TCRdb re-derived calls from the reads in MiXCR, one entry per CDR3 protein. The sample consists of under 95,000 distinct CDR3 sequences, about 4.2% of them appearing once. The clonotype originates from a human donor in good health (CMV status not recorded). Some clones in this sample may be carry-over from other donors' samples. The sequencing sample was made of PBMCs. The genes are TRBV10-3 and TRBJ2-1; D assignment may be TRBD1 or TRBD2 (5 bases each). The CDR3, as DNA: TGTGCCATCAGTGCGCCGGGACCCCCGAGCTCCTACAATGAGCAGTTCTTC. Amino acid sequence: CAISAPGPPSSYNEQFF.